Described below is a single TCR beta chain sequence and its context. The length of the CDR3 is 17 residues. Germline V CDR1 and CDR2: KGHDR, SFDVKD. V gave up 2 bases and J gave up 2 bases; unmatched junction bases: 7. TCRdb's copy holds only in-frame clones and misses some; the assay was immunoSEQ multiplex PCR. Of hundreds of thousands of clones listed, over 70% are singletons. This specimen comes from a study of blood T cell repertoires in COVID-19. The clonotype comes from an older woman with COVID-19, enrolled during active disease. The sequenced sample was peripheral blood. The chain couples TRBV24-1 to TRBJ2-2, with 7 positions matching TRBD1. The CDR3 coding sequence is TGTGCCACCAGTGATTGGCGACAGGGCGCCAACACCGGGGAGCTGTTTTTT. Translating it yields CATSDWRQGANTGELFF.